Listed here is a single TCR beta chain. J was trimmed by 3 bases and V by 0 bases; bases with no gene match: 14. Germline CDR1 and CDR2: LGHNA and YSLEER. This CDR3 region has 18 residues. The data derive from a study of blood T cell repertoires in COVID-19. Across the whole study: Samples taken during acute and convalescent COVID-19 were collected in the United States, Italy and Spain. T cells, B-cell-depleted T cells, or PBMCs provided the cDNA or gDNA that served as material.

Methods used by the authors: Scientists estimated how many nucleated cells there were by amplifying reference gene primers. Profiling relied on immunoSEQ multiplex PCR, and the TCRdb table lists in-frame clones only, not all of them. D and trimming were read from the DNA, whereas the V and J calls and clone size are those reported in that table. The sample has roughly 86,000 clones; approximately 84% are singletons. Sequenced sample: peripheral blood. The origin of this receptor is a man in his 60s with acute or convalescent COVID-19. The chain couples TRBV4-3 to TRBJ2-7; 7 bases agree with TRBD1. The chain's CDR3 is CASSQESPRTGRFYEQYF. CDR3 bases: TGCGCCAGCAGCCAAGAAAGCCCTCGGACAGGCCGATTCTACGAGCAGTACTTC.